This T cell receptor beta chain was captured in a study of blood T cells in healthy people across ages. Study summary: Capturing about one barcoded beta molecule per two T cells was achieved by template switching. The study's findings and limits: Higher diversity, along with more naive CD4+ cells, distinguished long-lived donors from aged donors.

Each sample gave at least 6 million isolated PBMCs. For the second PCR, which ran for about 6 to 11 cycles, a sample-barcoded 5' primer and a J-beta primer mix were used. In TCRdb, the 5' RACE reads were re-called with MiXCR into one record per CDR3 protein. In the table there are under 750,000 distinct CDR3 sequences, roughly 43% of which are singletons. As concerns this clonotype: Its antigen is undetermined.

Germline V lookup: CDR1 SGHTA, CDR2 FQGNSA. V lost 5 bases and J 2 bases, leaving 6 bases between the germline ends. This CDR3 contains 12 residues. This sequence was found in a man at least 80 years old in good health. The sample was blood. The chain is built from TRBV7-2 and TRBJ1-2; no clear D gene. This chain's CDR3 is CASSEINYGYTF. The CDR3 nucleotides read TGTGCCAGCAGCGAGATAAACTATGGCTACACCTTC.